The 6 T cell receptor beta chains given below trace back to one sample, sequenced in a study of shared clonotypes between healthy human individuals (dated by TCRdb to 2018 to 2020). Libraries were built with the immunoSEQ multiplex PCR assay. This is the immuneACCESS table as TCRdb keeps it, with only in-frame sequences that have V and J called. A part of the clones is gone; compared with another copy, unresolved V genes explain less than half, and the rest is unexplained. For this sample there are some 2,500,000 clones; 85% to 95% appear just once. The biggest ten clones account for 0.37% of the sample. Material: naive CD4+ T cells from PBMCs. The cell subset or site label of this sample denotes: CD45RA+ positively selected. Receptor source: a man younger than 35 in good health. Some clones in this sample may be carry-over from other donors' samples.

V usage is TRBV30 and J usage is TRBJ1-2, with no clear D. The length of the CDR3 is 13 residues. Germline V gives CDR1 GTSNPN, CDR2 SVGIG (reference sequence). The V end was cut by 4 bases, the J end by 4 bases, with 13 bases between. The CDR3 DNA reads TGTGCCTGGACCCCCCGGTCTTCCTATGGCTACACCTTC. Amino acid sequence: CAWTPRSSYGYTF.

The chain couples TRBV5-1 to TRBJ2-5; TRBD1 aligns across 9 bases. Germline V gene data show CDR1 as SGHRS and CDR2 as YFSETQ. CDR3 length: 15 residues. The V and J ends lost 4 bases and 2 bases, in that order; junction bases with no gene match: 6. The CDR3 DNA sequence: TGCGCCAGCAGCGTCGCCGGGACAGGGCAAGAGACCCAGTACTTC. Protein sequence: CASSVAGTGQETQYF.

The chain combines TRBV28 with TRBJ1-1, with D hard to call. Germline CDR1 is MDHEN and CDR2 is SYDVKM. V lost 8 bases and J lost 6, with 10 bases in between. The CDR3 is 11 amino acids. DNA of the CDR3: TGTGCCAGCGTAGGTGAACCTGAAGCTTTCTTT. This codes for CASVGEPEAFF.

The CDR3 region has the DNA TGTGCCAGCAGTTCGCCGACAGGTAGCAATCAGCCCCAGCATTTT. Amino acids: CASSSPTGSNQPQHF. The chain carries TRBV28 and TRBJ1-5, with D perhaps matching TRBD1 (6 bases). The CDR3 is 15 amino acids. The ends were cut back, 4 bases at V and 0 bases at J, with 10 bases in the middle. Germline lookup yields CDR1 MDHEN and CDR2 SYDVKM.

This rearrangement joins TRBV5-5 to TRBJ1-5; 9 bases agree with TRBD1. J lost 5 bases, V lost 4 bases, and 4 bases had no gene match. The CDR3 has 14 amino acids. Germline CDR1 reads SGHKS; CDR2 reads YYEKEE (reference sequence). The CDR3 sequence is CASSPQGADQPQHF. CDR3 bases: TGTGCCAGCAGCCCACAGGGGGCTGATCAGCCCCAGCATTTT.

The chain recombines TRBV28 with TRBJ2-1, with D maybe TRBD2 (6 bases). Germline CDR1 reads MDHEN; CDR2 reads SYDVKM. The CDR3 runs to 16 residues. Trimming removed 6 bases at V and 0 bases at J, with 15 bases between. The chain's CDR3 is CASSNPSAPSYNEQFF. CDR3 nucleotide sequence: TGTGCCAGCAGCAACCCTAGCGCTCCCTCCTACAATGAGCAGTTCTTC.